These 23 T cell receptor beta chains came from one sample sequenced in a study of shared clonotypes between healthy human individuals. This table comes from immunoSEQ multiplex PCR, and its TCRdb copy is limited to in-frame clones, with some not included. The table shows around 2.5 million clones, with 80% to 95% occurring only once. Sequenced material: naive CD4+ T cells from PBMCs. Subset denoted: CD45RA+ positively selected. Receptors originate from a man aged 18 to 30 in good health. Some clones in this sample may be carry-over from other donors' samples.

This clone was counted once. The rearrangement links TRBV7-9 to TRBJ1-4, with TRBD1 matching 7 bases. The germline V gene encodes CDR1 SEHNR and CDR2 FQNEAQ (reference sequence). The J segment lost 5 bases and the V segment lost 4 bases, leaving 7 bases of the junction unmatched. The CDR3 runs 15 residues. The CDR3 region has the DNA TGTGCCAGCAGCTCCCAGGGGGGGCTCAATGAAAAACTGTTTTTT. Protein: CASSSQGGLNEKLFF.

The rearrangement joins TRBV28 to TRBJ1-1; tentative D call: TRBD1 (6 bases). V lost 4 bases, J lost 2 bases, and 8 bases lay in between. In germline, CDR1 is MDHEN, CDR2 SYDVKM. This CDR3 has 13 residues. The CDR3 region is CASSSGHNTEAFF. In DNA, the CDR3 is TGTGCCAGCAGTTCGGGACATAACACTGAAGCTTTCTTT.

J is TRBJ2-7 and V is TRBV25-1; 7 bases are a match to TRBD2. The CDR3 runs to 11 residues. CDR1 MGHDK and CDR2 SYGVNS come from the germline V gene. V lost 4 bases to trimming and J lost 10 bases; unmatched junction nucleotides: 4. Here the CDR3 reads CASSGGGPQYF. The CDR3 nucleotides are TGTGCCAGCAGTGGGGGGGGTCCTCAGTACTTC.

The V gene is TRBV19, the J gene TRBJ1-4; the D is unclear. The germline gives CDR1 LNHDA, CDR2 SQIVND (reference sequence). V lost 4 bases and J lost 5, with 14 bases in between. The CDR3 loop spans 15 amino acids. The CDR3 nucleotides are TGTGCCAGTAGTAAGACCGGGGTCGGGAATGAAAAACTGTTTTTT. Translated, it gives CASSKTGVGNEKLFF.

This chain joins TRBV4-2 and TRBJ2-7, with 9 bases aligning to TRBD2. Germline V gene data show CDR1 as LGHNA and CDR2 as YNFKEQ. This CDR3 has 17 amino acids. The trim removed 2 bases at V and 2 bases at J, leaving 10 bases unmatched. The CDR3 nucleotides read TGTGCCAGCAGCCAACAGTTTAGCGGGAGAATACCCTACGAGCAGTACTTC. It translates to CASSQQFSGRIPYEQYF.

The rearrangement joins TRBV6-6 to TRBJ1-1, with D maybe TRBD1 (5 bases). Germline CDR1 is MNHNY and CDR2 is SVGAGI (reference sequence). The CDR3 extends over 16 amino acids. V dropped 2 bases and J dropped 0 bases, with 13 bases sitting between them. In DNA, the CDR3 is TGTGCCAGCAGTTACCCATTTGGGGGGATGAACACTGAAGCTTTCTTT. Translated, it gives CASSYPFGGMNTEAFF.

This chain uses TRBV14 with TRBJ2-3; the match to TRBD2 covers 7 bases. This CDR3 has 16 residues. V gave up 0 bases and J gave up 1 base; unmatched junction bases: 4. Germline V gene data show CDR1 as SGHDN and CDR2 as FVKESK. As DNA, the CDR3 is TGTGCCAGCAGCCAAGATGGGCTAGCGGGCACAGATACGCAGTATTTT. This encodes CASSQDGLAGTDTQYF.

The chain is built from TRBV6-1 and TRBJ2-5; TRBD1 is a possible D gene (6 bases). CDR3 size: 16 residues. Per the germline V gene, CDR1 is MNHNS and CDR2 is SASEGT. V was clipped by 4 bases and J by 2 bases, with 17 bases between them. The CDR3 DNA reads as TGTGCCAGCAGTGGGTACCTCCGGACAGAACAAGAGACCCAGTACTTC. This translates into CASSGYLRTEQETQYF.

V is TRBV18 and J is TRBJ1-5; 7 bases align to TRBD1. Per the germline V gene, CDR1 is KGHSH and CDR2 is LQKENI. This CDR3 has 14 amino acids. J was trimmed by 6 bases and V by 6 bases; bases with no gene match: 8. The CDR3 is CASSKDRAGQPQHF. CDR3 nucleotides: TGTGCCAGCTCGAAAGACAGGGCTGGTCAGCCCCAGCATTTT.

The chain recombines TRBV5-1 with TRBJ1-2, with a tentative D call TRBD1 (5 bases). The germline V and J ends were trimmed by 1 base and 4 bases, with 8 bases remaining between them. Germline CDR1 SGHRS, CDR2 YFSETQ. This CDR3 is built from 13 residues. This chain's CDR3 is CASSLPGPYGYTF. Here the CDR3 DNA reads TGCGCCAGCAGCTTGCCGGGACCCTATGGCTACACCTTC.

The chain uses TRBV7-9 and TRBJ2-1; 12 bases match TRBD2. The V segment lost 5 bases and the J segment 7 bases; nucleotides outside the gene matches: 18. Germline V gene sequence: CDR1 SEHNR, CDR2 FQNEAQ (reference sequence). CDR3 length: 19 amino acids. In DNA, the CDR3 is TGTGCCAGCAGCACCGCTCCGGGGACTAGCGGGCCCAGGGGGAATGAGCAGTTCTTC. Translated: CASSTAPGTSGPRGNEQFF.

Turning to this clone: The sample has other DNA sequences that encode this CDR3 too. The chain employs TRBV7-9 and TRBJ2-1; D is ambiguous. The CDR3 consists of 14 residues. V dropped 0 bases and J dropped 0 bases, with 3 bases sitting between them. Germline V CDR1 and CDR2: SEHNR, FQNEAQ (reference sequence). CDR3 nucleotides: TGTGCCAGCAGCTTAGCGGGCTCCTACAATGAGCAGTTCTTC. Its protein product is CASSLAGSYNEQFF.

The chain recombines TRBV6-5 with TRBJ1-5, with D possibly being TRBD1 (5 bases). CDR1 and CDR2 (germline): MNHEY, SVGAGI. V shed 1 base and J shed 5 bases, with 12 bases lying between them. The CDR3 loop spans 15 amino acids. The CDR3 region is CASSYLVGAHQPQHF. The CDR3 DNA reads TGTGCCAGCAGTTACTTGGTTGGGGCCCATCAGCCCCAGCATTTT.

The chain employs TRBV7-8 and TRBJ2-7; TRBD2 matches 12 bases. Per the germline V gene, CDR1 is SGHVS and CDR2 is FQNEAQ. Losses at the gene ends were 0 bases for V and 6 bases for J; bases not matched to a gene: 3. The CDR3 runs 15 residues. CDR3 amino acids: CASSLALAGGGEQYF. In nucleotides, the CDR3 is TGTGCCAGCAGCTTAGCACTAGCGGGAGGAGGCGAGCAGTACTTC.

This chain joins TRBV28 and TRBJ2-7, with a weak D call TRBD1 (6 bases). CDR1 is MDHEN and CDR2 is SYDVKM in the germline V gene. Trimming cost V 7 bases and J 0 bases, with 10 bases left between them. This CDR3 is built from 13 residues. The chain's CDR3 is CASTLGGSYEQYF. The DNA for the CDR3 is TGTGCCAGCACTCTAGGGGGCTCCTACGAGCAGTACTTC.

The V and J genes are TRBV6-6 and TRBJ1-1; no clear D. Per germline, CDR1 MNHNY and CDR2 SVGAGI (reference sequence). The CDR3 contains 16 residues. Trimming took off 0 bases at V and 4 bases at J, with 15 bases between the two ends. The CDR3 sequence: CASSYSGVTPSTEAFF. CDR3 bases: TGTGCCAGCAGTTACTCAGGTGTCACCCCGAGCACTGAAGCTTTCTTT.

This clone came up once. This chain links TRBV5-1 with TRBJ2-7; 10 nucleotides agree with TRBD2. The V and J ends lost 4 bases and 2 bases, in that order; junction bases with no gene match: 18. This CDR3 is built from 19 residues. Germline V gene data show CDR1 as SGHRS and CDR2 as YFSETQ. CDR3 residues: CASSQVAGGPTAGPYEQYF. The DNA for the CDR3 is TGCGCCAGCAGCCAAGTAGCGGGAGGCCCAACAGCGGGCCCCTACGAGCAGTACTTC.

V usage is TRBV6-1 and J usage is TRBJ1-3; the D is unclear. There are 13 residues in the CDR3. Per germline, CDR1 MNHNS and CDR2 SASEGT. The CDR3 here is CATTLSSGNTIYF. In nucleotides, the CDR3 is TGTGCTACCACGTTGAGCTCTGGAAACACCATATATTTT.

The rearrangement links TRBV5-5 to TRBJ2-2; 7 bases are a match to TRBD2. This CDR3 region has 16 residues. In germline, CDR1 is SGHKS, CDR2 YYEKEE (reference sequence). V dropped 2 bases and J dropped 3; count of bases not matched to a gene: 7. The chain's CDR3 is CASSLRLAGHTGELFF. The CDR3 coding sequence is TGTGCCAGCAGCTTACGCTTAGCGGGCCACACCGGGGAGCTGTTTTTT.

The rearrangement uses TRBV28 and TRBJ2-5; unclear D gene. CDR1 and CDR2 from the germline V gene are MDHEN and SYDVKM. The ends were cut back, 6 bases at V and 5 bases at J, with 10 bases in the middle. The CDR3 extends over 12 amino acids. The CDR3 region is CASRSVRETQYF. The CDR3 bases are TGTGCCAGCAGGAGCGTTCGCGAGACCCAGTACTTC.

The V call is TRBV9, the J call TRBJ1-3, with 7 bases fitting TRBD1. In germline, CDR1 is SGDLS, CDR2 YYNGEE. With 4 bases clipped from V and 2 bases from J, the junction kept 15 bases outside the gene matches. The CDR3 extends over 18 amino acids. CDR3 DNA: TGTGCCAGCAGCCCTAGGGGGACAGCAGAAATGACTGGAAACACCATATATTTT. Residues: CASSPRGTAEMTGNTIYF.

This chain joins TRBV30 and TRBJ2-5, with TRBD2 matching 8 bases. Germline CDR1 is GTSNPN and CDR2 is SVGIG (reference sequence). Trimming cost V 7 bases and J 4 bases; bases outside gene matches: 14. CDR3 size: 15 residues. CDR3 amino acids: CAFSSGSLAPETQYF. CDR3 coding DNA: TGTGCCTTCTCTAGCGGGTCTCTGGCCCCAGAGACCCAGTACTTC.

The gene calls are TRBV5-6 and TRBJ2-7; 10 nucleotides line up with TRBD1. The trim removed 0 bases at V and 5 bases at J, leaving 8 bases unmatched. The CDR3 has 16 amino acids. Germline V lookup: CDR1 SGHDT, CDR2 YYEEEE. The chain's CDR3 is CASSLAGQGVGHEQYF. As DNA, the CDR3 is TGTGCCAGCAGCTTGGCCGGACAGGGGGTAGGTCACGAGCAGTACTTC. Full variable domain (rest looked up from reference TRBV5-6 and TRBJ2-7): DAGVTQSPTHLIKTRGQQVTLRCSPKSGHDTVSWYQQALGQGPQFIFQYYEEEERQRGNFPDRFSGHQFPNYSSELNVNALLLGDSALYLCASSLAGQGVGHEQYFGPGTRLTVT.